Below, one T cell receptor (beta chain) is given with its context. This receptor's antigen is unknown. Base quality data are lacking; no much larger clone is found one base away. These data are taken from a study of control samples from healthy donors and cancer patients (dated by TCRdb to 2019 to 2021). From cysteine to phenylalanine, the CDR3 is 13 amino acids long. Solely the CDR3 DNA is kept, with 39 bases framed from the first base. From a lookup of the germline V gene, CDR1 and CDR2 are MDHEN and SYDVKM. After removal of 3 bases from V and 8 bases from J, the junction retains 3 bases not matched to a gene. Library preparation was by the immunoSEQ multiplex PCR assay. The clones in this table, taken by TCRdb from immuneACCESS, are in-frame only. Not every clone is retained; where verified, under half of the shortfall comes from an unresolved V gene, and the cause of the rest is unknown. The sample records some 160,000 clones, about 94% of which are singletons. The top ten constitute less than 0.75% of the sample.

This sequence was found in a woman in her twenties or thirties in good health. Sequencing input: blood. This receptor chain uses TRBV28 and TRBJ1-4; 7 central nucleotides agree with TRBD1. The encoded CDR3 is CASSFQGVEKLFF. The DNA sequence follows: TGTGCCAGCAGTTTTCAGGGGGTGGAAAAACTGTTTTTT. Where the CDR3 stops, the reference TRBV28 and TRBJ1-4 genes take over; the full variable domain is DVKVTQSSRYLVKRTGEKVFLECVQDMDHENMFWYRQDPGLGLRLIYFSYDVKMKEKGDIPEGYSVSREKKERFSLILESASTNQTSMYLCASSFQGVEKLFFGSGTQLSVL.